This is a list of T cell receptor beta chains from one sample in a study of human T cells and chemical hapten exposure. MiXCR, applied by TCRdb to the RACE reads, yields one record per CDR3 protein. The sample has about 54,000 distinct CDR3 sequences, 9.9% seen once. Specimen: whole blood, collected in connection with sensitization to the hapten diphenylcyclopropenone (DPC). These receptors all stem from a woman aged 50 to 65 with alopecia areata. Some clones in this sample may be carry-over from other donors' samples. Each CDR3 is given with its conserved first and last residue. A D gene is named only where the DNA matches it firmly. Some rows mark clone size as missing; the rest say once, few, many or name a class of expanded clone.

-	TRBJ1-2	-	TRBV28	TGTGCCAGCAGCATGGGGGGGCCCGTGACTAACTATGGCTACACCTTC	CASSMGGPVTNYGYTF
-	TRBJ1-5	-	TRBV18	TGTGCCAGCTCACCTCGCGACGGTCAGCCCCAGCATTTT	CASSPRDGQPQHF
many	TRBJ1-6	-	TRBV18	TGTGCCAGCTCAAGGACGGGGGGTAATTCACCCCTCCACTTT	CASSRTGGNSPLHF
few	TRBJ2-4	-	TRBV20-1	TGCAGTGCCCCTCCGGGGGTTGTCAAAAACATTCAGTACTTC	CSAPPGVVKNIQYF
few	TRBJ1-1	-	TRBV14	TGTGCCAGCAGCCAACTTAGGGCCCACACTGAAGCTTTCTTT	CASSQLRAHTEAFF
many	TRBJ2-5	TRBD2	TRBV18	TGTGCCAGCTCACCACGGGGACTAGTCCAAGAGACCCAGTACTTC	CASSPRGLVQETQYF
many	TRBJ2-5	-	TRBV28	TGTGCCAGCAGTTTTTATCTGAGAGAGACCCAGTACTTC	CASSFYLRETQYF
many	TRBJ1-4	TRBD1	TRBV6-6	TGTGCCAGCAGGCCGGACAGGGGGGTTGAAAAACTGTTTTTT	CASRPDRGVEKLFF
many	TRBJ1-3	-	TRBV12-3/TRBV12-4	TGTGCCAGCAGTTCGTACCTCGAATTATCTGGAAACACCATATATTTT	CASSSYLELSGNTIYF
few	TRBJ2-4	-	TRBV7-2	TGTGCCAGCAGCTTTGCATTAGCCAAAAACATTCAGTACTTC	CASSFALAKNIQYF
few	TRBJ2-3	-	TRBV6-5	TGTGCCAGCAGTTACTCCCCGACTACAGATACGCAGTATTTT	CASSYSPTTDTQYF
many	TRBJ1-1	-	TRBV3-1	TGTGCCAGCAGCCAAGATGGCAGGTTGAACACTGAAGCTTTCTTT	CASSQDGRLNTEAFF
few	TRBJ2-5	-	TRBV2	TGTGCCAGCAGTGTTCGCCAACAAGAGACCCAGTACTTC	CASSVRQQETQYF
many	TRBJ1-2	-	TRBV6-5	TGTGCCAGCAGTTACTCGCCAGGGGTGAATGGCTACACCTTC	CASSYSPGVNGYTF
few	TRBJ1-1	TRBD1	TRBV2	TGTGCCAGCAGCTACTCAGGGGGCACTGAAGCTTTCTTT	CASSYSGGTEAFF
many	TRBJ1-5	-	TRBV28	TGTGCCAGCAGTTTTCAACCTCTTCGGGGGCCCCAGCATTTT	CASSFQPLRGPQHF
-	TRBJ2-3	-	TRBV7-8	TGTGCCAGCAGCTTGGGGGTCCTCATGTCGGATACGCAGTATTTT	CASSLGVLMSDTQYF
few	TRBJ2-1	-	TRBV5-8	TGTGCCAGCGCAACCGCAGGCTACAATGAGCAGTTCTTC	CASATAGYNEQFF
-	TRBJ2-1	TRBD2	TRBV5-1	TGCGCCAGCAGCTTGGCGCTAGCGGGAGGGCCAGCCCATGAGCAGTTCTTC	CASSLALAGGPAHEQFF
many	TRBJ1-1	TRBD1	TRBV6-5	TGTGCCAGCAGTTCCCCCGGACAGGCGAACACTGAAGCTTTCTTT	CASSSPGQANTEAFF
many	TRBJ2-1	-	TRBV28	TGTGCCAGCAGTCACCAGGGGGCCGGGAGGTACAATGAGCAGTTCTTC	CASSHQGAGRYNEQFF
few	TRBJ1-5	TRBD1	TRBV12-3/TRBV12-4	TGTGCCAGCACCCGGGGCAGGGGGTCCACTAATTTTGATCAGCCCCAGCATTTT	CASTRGRGSTNFDQPQHF
few	TRBJ2-1	-	TRBV23-1	TGCGCCAGCAGTCCGAGAACGAGCTCCTACAATGAGCAGTTCTTC	CASSPRTSSYNEQFF
few	TRBJ2-2	TRBD2	TRBV20-1	TGCAGTGCTAGTAGTACCTGGGTAGCGGGAGGTCCCGGGGAGCTGTTTTTT	CSASSTWVAGGPGELFF
few	TRBJ1-4	-	TRBV12-3/TRBV12-4	TGTGCCAGCAGCACTACAGGGACCCCTAATGAAAAACTGTTTTTT	CASSTTGTPNEKLFF
many	TRBJ1-6	-	TRBV27	TGTGCCAGCAGACGAACGATGAATAATTCACCCCTCCACTTT	CASRRTMNNSPLHF
many	TRBJ1-4	-	TRBV12-3/TRBV12-4	TGTGCCAGCCGTAGGTTGGCAGGGGATGAAAAACTGTTTTTT	CASRRLAGDEKLFF
many	TRBJ1-1	-	TRBV28	TGTGCCAGCAGCCCTCCAGGGCGAACTGGGTCTTTCTTT	CASSPPGRTGSFF
many	TRBJ1-4	-	TRBV5-1	TGCGCCAGCAGCTTGGACGGACTCCGGGATGAAAAACTGTTTTTT	CASSLDGLRDEKLFF
-	TRBJ1-6	-	TRBV11-2	TGTGCCAGCAGCTTAGTCAGCAATTCACCCCTCCACTTT	CASSLVSNSPLHF
many	TRBJ1-5	-	TRBV28	TGTGCCAGCAGCACTCCTGGGAGGGGTCAGCCCCAGCATTTT	CASSTPGRGQPQHF
-	TRBJ2-2	-	TRBV6-2/TRBV6-3	TGTGCCAGCACCACCGTTTTTGGCGGGGAGCTGTTTTTT	CASTTVFGGELFF
-	TRBJ1-3	-	TRBV19	TGTGCCAGTTCGTCTTTCTCTGGAAACACCATATATTTT	CASSSFSGNTIYF
-	TRBJ2-2	TRBD1	TRBV19	TGTGCCAGTACCCCAGGGGGCGCGAACACCGGGGAGCTGTTTTTT	CASTPGGANTGELFF
many	TRBJ1-5	TRBD1	TRBV20-1	TGCAGTGCTAGTGCGGACAGGGACTATCAGCCCCAGCATTTT	CSASADRDYQPQHF